A single sample gave rise to the 8 T cell receptor beta chains below, sequenced in a study of T cell changes during pregnancy in multiple sclerosis. The repertoire was sequenced with immunoSEQ multiplex PCR; TCRdb's copy has only in-frame clones and lacks some. The sample holds roughly 76,000 clones, 85% to 95% seen once. Source: CD4+ T cells from peripheral blood mononuclear cells, taken in the second trimester of pregnancy. These receptor sequences come from a female donor with multiple sclerosis, enrolled in a pregnancy study.

In its sample, this clone was seen many times. V is TRBV4-1 and J is TRBJ1-1; 7 bases map to TRBD1. The germline gives CDR1 MGHRA, CDR2 YSYEKL. Trimming cost V 1 base and J 4 bases; bases outside gene matches: 6. The CDR3 covers 15 residues. The CDR3 protein is CASSQAGGLGTEAFF. The CDR3 bases are TGCGCCAGCAGCCAAGCAGGGGGGCTCGGCACTGAAGCTTTCTTT.

The genes are TRBV7-3 and TRBJ2-3, with 8 bases matching TRBD2. The germline CDR1 and CDR2 sequences are SGHTA and FQGTGA. The CDR3 runs 16 residues. Trimming took 0 bases from V and 1 from J; bases not matched to a gene: 3. CDR3: CASSLTSGEGTDTQYF. The DNA of the CDR3 is TGTGCCAGCAGCTTAACTAGCGGGGAGGGCACAGATACGCAGTATTTT. The whole variable domain, remainder taken from reference TRBV7-3 and TRBJ2-3, is GAGVSQTPSNKVTEKGKYVELRCDPISGHTALYWYRQSLGQGPEFLIYFQGTGAADDSGLPNDRFFAVRPEGSVSTLKIQRTERGDSAVYLCASSLTSGEGTDTQYFGPGTRLTVL.

The CDR3 DNA follows: TGTGCCAGCTCACCCCGAGACCCCCGGACAGGTTTTAGCAATCAGCCCCAGCATTTT. As protein: CASSPRDPRTGFSNQPQHF. The chain recombines TRBV18 with TRBJ1-5; 7 positions agree with TRBD1. In germline, CDR1 is KGHSH, CDR2 LQKENI. Trimming at V came to 3 bases and at J to 0 bases, leaving 14 bases not matched to a gene. The CDR3 has 19 amino acids.

This chain joins TRBV13 and TRBJ1-1; TRBD1 aligns across 8 bases. Trimming at V came to 5 bases and at J to 5 bases, leaving 7 bases not matched to a gene. Germline V gene sequence: CDR1 PRHDT, CDR2 FYEKMQ (reference sequence). This CDR3 is 14 amino acids long. Here the CDR3 reads CASSTRGRVTEAFF. In DNA, the CDR3 is TGTGCCAGCAGCACCAGGGGGCGCGTTACTGAAGCTTTCTTT. The complete variable domain, with remaining parts taken from reference TRBV13 and TRBJ1-1, reads AAGVIQSPRHLIKEKRETATLKCYPIPRHDTVYWYQQGPGQDPQFLISFYEKMQSDKGSIPDRFSAQQFSDYHSELNMSSLELGDSALYFCASSTRGRVTEAFFGQGTRLTVV.

The chain has TRBV5-6 and TRBJ1-2; 10 positions agree with TRBD1. There are 13 residues in the CDR3. Germline lookup yields CDR1 SGHDT and CDR2 YYEEEE. With V trimmed by 4 bases and J by 8 bases, 5 bases remained unmatched. CDR3 sequence reads: CASSRGQGYGYTF. CDR3 nucleotide sequence: TGTGCCAGCAGCCGGGGACAGGGGTACGGCTACACCTTC. Using reference TRBV5-6 and TRBJ1-2 for the parts outside the CDR3, the full variable domain is DAGVTQSPTHLIKTRGQQVTLRCSPKSGHDTVSWYQQALGQGPQFIFQYYEEEERQRGNFPDRFSGHQFPNYSSELNVNALLLGDSALYLCASSRGQGYGYTFGSGTRLTVV.

The chain carries TRBV5-6 and TRBJ2-7; D is ambiguous. Germline V gene lookup returns CDR1 SGHDT and CDR2 YYEEEE. The CDR3 sequence is 11 residues long. Trimming cost V 2 bases and J 4 bases, with 4 bases left between them. The CDR3 DNA follows: TGTGCCAGCAGCTTACAGTACGAGCAGTACTTC. The encoded protein is CASSLQYEQYF.

V is TRBV5-4 and J is TRBJ1-1; possible D gene TRBD1, 6 bases. Germline values: CDR1 SGHNT, CDR2 YYREEE (reference sequence). Trimming took 3 bases from V and 3 from J, leaving 12 bases between them. This CDR3 contains 14 residues. This CDR3 is CASSSGHGYTEAFF. The CDR3 coding sequence is TGTGCCAGCAGCTCGGGACACGGGTACACTGAAGCTTTCTTT.

The chain recombines TRBV4-3 with TRBJ2-2, with TRBD1 identical over 8 bases. This CDR3 is 14 amino acids long. After removal of 0 bases from V and 6 bases from J, the junction contained 0 bases not matched to a gene. Germline CDR1 and CDR2: LGHNA and YSLEER. CDR3 sequence reads: CASSQDRGPGELFF. As DNA, the CDR3 is TGCGCCAGCAGCCAAGACAGGGGGCCCGGGGAGCTGTTTTTT.